The rows below give T cell receptor beta chains drawn from one sample of a study of cytomegalovirus exposure and HLA in healthy donors. Sequenced by immunoSEQ multiplex PCR; TCRdb stores in-frame clones only, minus some. The table shows around 130,000 clones, with about 82% occurring only once. The sequenced sample consisted of PBMCs. The receptors originated from a man aged 25 to 40 in good health and CMV-seronegative. CDR3s include the opening cysteine and the closing phenylalanine or tryptophan. Fields, in order: clone size, J gene, D gene, V gene, CDR3 DNA, CDR3 protein. D genes are given only for firm matches. Clone size appears in some rows only: once, few, many, or a class for an expanded clone.

clone_size: NA
j_call: TRBJ2-7
d_call: TRBD2
v_call: TRBV18
cdr3_nt: TGTGCCAGCTCAACCCCCGGGACTAGCGGCTCCCACGAGCAGTACTTC
cdr3_aa: CASSTPGTSGSHEQYF

clone_size: NA
j_call: TRBJ2-1
d_call: TRBD2
v_call: TRBV14
cdr3_nt: TGTGCCAGCAGCCAACCGGGACTAGCGGTCTATGAGCAGTTCTTC
cdr3_aa: CASSQPGLAVYEQFF

clone_size: NA
j_call: TRBJ2-3
d_call: TRBD2
v_call: TRBV28
cdr3_nt: TGTGCCACGACTCCGGGGGGGCAATCAGATACGCAGTATTTT
cdr3_aa: CATTPGGQSDTQYF

clone_size: NA
j_call: TRBJ2-3
d_call: TRBD1
v_call: TRBV10-3
cdr3_nt: TGTGCCATCAGTGGCCCCGGGACAGGGAAGTTCACAGATACGCAGTATTTT
cdr3_aa: CAISGPGTGKFTDTQYF

clone_size: NA
j_call: TRBJ2-3
d_call: NA
v_call: TRBV6-1
cdr3_nt: TGTGCCAGCAGTGAAGGCGGGAGCACAGATACGCAGTATTTT
cdr3_aa: CASSEGGSTDTQYF

clone_size: NA
j_call: TRBJ1-4
d_call: NA
v_call: TRBV10-3
cdr3_nt: TGTGCCATCAGTGGTCATGGGGCAGCAACTAATGAAAAACTGTTTTTT
cdr3_aa: CAISGHGAATNEKLFF

clone_size: NA
j_call: TRBJ1-2
d_call: NA
v_call: TRBV5-1
cdr3_nt: TGCGCCAGCAGCTACCAGGCGGGTAACTATGGCTACACCTTC
cdr3_aa: CASSYQAGNYGYTF

clone_size: NA
j_call: TRBJ2-1
d_call: NA
v_call: TRBV7-2
cdr3_nt: TGTGCCAGCAGCTTAAAAGGGAGCTCCTACAATGAGCAGTTCTTC
cdr3_aa: CASSLKGSSYNEQFF

clone_size: few
j_call: TRBJ2-1
d_call: TRBD1
v_call: TRBV28
cdr3_nt: TGTGCCAGCACCGCGCCCTCGGCAGGGGGCCGAGAGCAGTTCTTC
cdr3_aa: CASTAPSAGGREQFF

clone_size: NA
j_call: TRBJ2-7
d_call: NA
v_call: TRBV28
cdr3_nt: TGTGCCAGCAGTTTACCCACGACAGGCAGCTCCTACGAGCAGTACTTC
cdr3_aa: CASSLPTTGSSYEQYF

clone_size: NA
j_call: TRBJ2-3
d_call: NA
v_call: TRBV1
cdr3_nt: TGCACCAGCAGCCCGACACCGGGCACAGATACGCAGTATTTT
cdr3_aa: CTSSPTPGTDTQYF

clone_size: NA
j_call: TRBJ1-1
d_call: NA
v_call: TRBV5-6
cdr3_nt: TGTGCCACCGGTACGGGGGGTAACACTGAAGCTTTCTTT
cdr3_aa: CATGTGGNTEAFF

clone_size: NA
j_call: TRBJ2-5
d_call: NA
v_call: TRBV5-1
cdr3_nt: TGCGCCAGCAGCCACGGGACAAGTCAAGAGACCCAGTACTTC
cdr3_aa: CASSHGTSQETQYF

clone_size: NA
j_call: TRBJ1-3
d_call: NA
v_call: TRBV7-2
cdr3_nt: TGTGCCAGCAGCTTACAGGGAACTGGAAACACCATATATTTT
cdr3_aa: CASSLQGTGNTIYF

clone_size: NA
j_call: TRBJ2-1
d_call: TRBD2
v_call: TRBV7-9
cdr3_nt: TGTGCCAGCACCTCCGGGACTAGCGGGAGGAATGAGCAGTTCTTC
cdr3_aa: CASTSGTSGRNEQFF

clone_size: NA
j_call: TRBJ2-1
d_call: NA
v_call: TRBV19
cdr3_nt: TGTGTCAGTAGTATAGATCGAAGGAGCCTGTACAATGAGCAGTTCTTC
cdr3_aa: CVSSIDRRSLYNEQFF

clone_size: once
j_call: TRBJ1-1
d_call: NA
v_call: TRBV6-1
cdr3_nt: TGTGCCAGCAGTGAACTTCGAGATGAAGCTTTCTTT
cdr3_aa: CASSELRDEAFF

clone_size: NA
j_call: TRBJ2-2
d_call: NA
v_call: TRBV28
cdr3_nt: TGTGCCAGCAGGGAACAGACAGCTTCGAACACCGGGGAGCTGTTTTTT
cdr3_aa: CASREQTASNTGELFF

clone_size: NA
j_call: TRBJ2-7
d_call: TRBD2
v_call: TRBV7-9
cdr3_nt: TGTGCCAGCAGCCGCGGGAGGGCAGGAGAGCAGTACTTC
cdr3_aa: CASSRGRAGEQYF

clone_size: NA
j_call: TRBJ2-7
d_call: NA
v_call: TRBV6-5
cdr3_nt: TGTGCCACCCGATCCGGGTTAAAAGCCGAGCAGTACTTC
cdr3_aa: CATRSGLKAEQYF

clone_size: few
j_call: TRBJ1-2
d_call: NA
v_call: TRBV6-5
cdr3_nt: TGTGCCAGCAGTTACGCGGACACTGGCTACACCTTC
cdr3_aa: CASSYADTGYTF

clone_size: NA
j_call: TRBJ2-7
d_call: TRBD2
v_call: TRBV20-1
cdr3_nt: TGCAGTGCTCCCGGACTAGAGGAGCAGTACTTC
cdr3_aa: CSAPGLEEQYF

clone_size: NA
j_call: TRBJ2-7
d_call: NA
v_call: TRBV7-8
cdr3_nt: TGTGCCAGCAGCTTCACCGGGACAAGTCTCGAGCAGTACTTC
cdr3_aa: CASSFTGTSLEQYF

clone_size: NA
j_call: TRBJ2-7
d_call: NA
v_call: TRBV4-3
cdr3_nt: TGCGCCAGCAGCCACCCGGGAGCTGACGAGCAGTACTTC
cdr3_aa: CASSHPGADEQYF

clone_size: NA
j_call: TRBJ1-2
d_call: NA
v_call: TRBV28
cdr3_nt: TGTGCCAGCATAGCAGGGTTCTTTAACTATGGCTACACCTTC
cdr3_aa: CASIAGFFNYGYTF

clone_size: NA
j_call: TRBJ1-1
d_call: NA
v_call: TRBV5-6
cdr3_nt: TGTGCCAGCAGCTTCGGGGGTGACACTGAAGCTTTCTTT
cdr3_aa: CASSFGGDTEAFF

clone_size: NA
j_call: TRBJ2-1
d_call: NA
v_call: TRBV19
cdr3_nt: TGTGCCAGTAGTAAACGGGGGGCCGGCTACAATGAGCAGTTCTTC
cdr3_aa: CASSKRGAGYNEQFF

clone_size: NA
j_call: TRBJ1-2
d_call: NA
v_call: TRBV6-1
cdr3_nt: TGTGCCAGCACCGTGAGGGGGAGTATCTATGGCTACACCTTC
cdr3_aa: CASTVRGSIYGYTF

clone_size: NA
j_call: TRBJ1-1
d_call: NA
v_call: TRBV19
cdr3_nt: TGTGCCAGTAAAGGCAGACAGAACACTGAAGCTTTCTTT
cdr3_aa: CASKGRQNTEAFF

clone_size: NA
j_call: TRBJ2-7
d_call: NA
v_call: TRBV6-6
cdr3_nt: TGTGTCAGCAATCACCGGGACAAATTCAACGAGCAGTACTTC
cdr3_aa: CVSNHRDKFNEQYF

clone_size: few
j_call: TRBJ2-3
d_call: TRBD1
v_call: TRBV4-3
cdr3_nt: TGCGCCAGCAGCCGGCCGGGACAGGGTGTGGATACGCAGTATTTT
cdr3_aa: CASSRPGQGVDTQYF

clone_size: NA
j_call: TRBJ2-3
d_call: TRBD2
v_call: TRBV6-5
cdr3_nt: TGTGCCAGCAGTTACACTAGCGGGAGTACTGATACGCAGTATTTT
cdr3_aa: CASSYTSGSTDTQYF

clone_size: NA
j_call: TRBJ1-2
d_call: NA
v_call: TRBV5-6
cdr3_nt: TGTGCCAGCGCGTCCGCCAGTAGCAAGAGGCCCTATGGCTACACCTTC
cdr3_aa: CASASASSKRPYGYTF

clone_size: NA
j_call: TRBJ2-7
d_call: TRBD2
v_call: TRBV6-6
cdr3_nt: TGTGCCAGCAGAAGAGGACTAGCGGTCTCCTACGAGCAGTACTTC
cdr3_aa: CASRRGLAVSYEQYF

clone_size: NA
j_call: TRBJ2-3
d_call: TRBD2
v_call: TRBV18
cdr3_nt: TGTGCCAGCTCACCACGAGCGGGAGCAGATACGCAGTATTTT
cdr3_aa: CASSPRAGADTQYF

clone_size: NA
j_call: TRBJ1-1
d_call: NA
v_call: TRBV12-2
cdr3_nt: TGTGCAAGTCGCTCGGACAGGGGGCGCTTTTATTACACTGAAGCTTTCTTT
cdr3_aa: CASRSDRGRFYYTEAFF

clone_size: NA
j_call: TRBJ1-2
d_call: NA
v_call: TRBV5-6
cdr3_nt: TGTGCCAGCAGACTGCGGGGGGGGTATGGCTACACCTTC
cdr3_aa: CASRLRGGYGYTF

clone_size: NA
j_call: TRBJ1-2
d_call: NA
v_call: TRBV27
cdr3_nt: TGTGCCAGCAGTTTAAGCGGGGGGTATGGCTACACCTTC
cdr3_aa: CASSLSGGYGYTF

clone_size: NA
j_call: TRBJ1-1
d_call: TRBD1
v_call: TRBV6-1
cdr3_nt: TGTGCCAACCAGGACAGGGGGAGGTCTGAAGCTTTCTTT
cdr3_aa: CANQDRGRSEAFF

clone_size: once
j_call: TRBJ1-2
d_call: NA
v_call: TRBV7-2
cdr3_nt: TGTGCCAGCAGCCAATACGGGACATCTAAGTTAGCTAACTATGGCTACACCTTC
cdr3_aa: CASSQYGTSKLANYGYTF

clone_size: NA
j_call: TRBJ2-1
d_call: TRBD2
v_call: TRBV6-1
cdr3_nt: TGTGCCAGCAGTGAAGAGCGGGGGTACAATGAGCAGTTCTTC
cdr3_aa: CASSEERGYNEQFF

clone_size: NA
j_call: TRBJ2-5
d_call: NA
v_call: TRBV4-2
cdr3_nt: TGTGCCAGCAGCCAAGAAATGGGACTCGAGACCCAGTACTTC
cdr3_aa: CASSQEMGLETQYF

clone_size: once
j_call: TRBJ1-6
d_call: NA
v_call: TRBV7-2
cdr3_nt: TGTGCCAGCAGCTATGTCTACAATTCACCCCTCCACTTT
cdr3_aa: CASSYVYNSPLHF

clone_size: NA
j_call: TRBJ2-7
d_call: TRBD2
v_call: TRBV4-1
cdr3_nt: TGCGCCAGCAGCGCCGTCTGGGGGGAGGGCCAGTACGAGCAGTACTTC
cdr3_aa: CASSAVWGEGQYEQYF

clone_size: NA
j_call: TRBJ1-5
d_call: NA
v_call: TRBV7-9
cdr3_nt: TGTGCCAGCAGCTTAGACAGGAATCAGCCCCAGCATTTT
cdr3_aa: CASSLDRNQPQHF

clone_size: NA
j_call: TRBJ2-1
d_call: NA
v_call: TRBV20-1
cdr3_nt: TGCAGTGCTAGAGCCGGGAATGAGCAGTTCTTC
cdr3_aa: CSARAGNEQFF

clone_size: NA
j_call: TRBJ2-3
d_call: TRBD2
v_call: TRBV11-2
cdr3_nt: TGTGCCAGCAGCAGGACTAGCGGGACTAGCACAGATACGCAGTATTTT
cdr3_aa: CASSRTSGTSTDTQYF

clone_size: NA
j_call: TRBJ1-4
d_call: TRBD1
v_call: TRBV29-1
cdr3_nt: TGCAGCGTGGCCCCGGGACAGGGTAATGAAAAACTGTTTTTT
cdr3_aa: CSVAPGQGNEKLFF

clone_size: once
j_call: TRBJ1-4
d_call: NA
v_call: TRBV5-6
cdr3_nt: TGTGCCAGCAGCTTCAGACAAAATGAAAAACTGTTTTTT
cdr3_aa: CASSFRQNEKLFF

clone_size: NA
j_call: TRBJ2-5
d_call: TRBD1
v_call: TRBV5-4
cdr3_nt: TGTGCCAGCAGCTTGTGGGACAGGAGAGAAGAGACCCAGTACTTC
cdr3_aa: CASSLWDRREETQYF

clone_size: NA
j_call: TRBJ1-5
d_call: TRBD1
v_call: TRBV19
cdr3_nt: TGTGCCAGTAGTATCGACAGGGAAATGCCCCAGCATTTT
cdr3_aa: CASSIDREMPQHF

clone_size: NA
j_call: TRBJ2-2
d_call: NA
v_call: TRBV5-6
cdr3_nt: TGTGCCAGCAGCTCAGGCAGCACCGGGGAGCTGTTTTTT
cdr3_aa: CASSSGSTGELFF

clone_size: few
j_call: TRBJ2-1
d_call: TRBD1
v_call: TRBV6-6
cdr3_nt: TGTGCCAGCAGGCTCGGGACAGCTAAAACGTACAATGAGCAGTTCTTC
cdr3_aa: CASRLGTAKTYNEQFF

clone_size: NA
j_call: TRBJ1-5
d_call: NA
v_call: TRBV6-5
cdr3_nt: TGTGCCAGCAGTTCGGGAGCTAAGAATCAGCCCCAGCATTTT
cdr3_aa: CASSSGAKNQPQHF